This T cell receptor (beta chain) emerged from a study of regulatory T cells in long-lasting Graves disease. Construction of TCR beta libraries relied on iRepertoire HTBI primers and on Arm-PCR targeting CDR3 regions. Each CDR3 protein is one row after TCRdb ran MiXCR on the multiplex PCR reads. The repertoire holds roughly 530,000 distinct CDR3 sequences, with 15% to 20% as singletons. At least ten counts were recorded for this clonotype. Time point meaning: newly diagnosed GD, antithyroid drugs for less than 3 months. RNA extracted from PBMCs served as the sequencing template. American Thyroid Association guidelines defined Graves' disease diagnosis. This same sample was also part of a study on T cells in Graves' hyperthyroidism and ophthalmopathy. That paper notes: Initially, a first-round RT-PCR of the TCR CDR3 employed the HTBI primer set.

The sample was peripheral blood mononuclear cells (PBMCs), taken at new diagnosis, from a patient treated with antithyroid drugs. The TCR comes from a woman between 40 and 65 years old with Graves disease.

The CDR3 coding sequence is TGTGCCAGCAGTGGAATTAGGGACAGGACTAACTATGGCTACACCTTC. Translation gives CASSGIRDRTNYGYTF. This rearrangement joins TRBV2 to TRBJ1-2; 8 positions agree with TRBD1. The V and J ends lost 4 bases and 0 bases, in that order; junction bases with no gene match: 7. Germline V lookup: CDR1 SNHLY, CDR2 FYNNEI. The CDR3 loop spans 16 amino acids.